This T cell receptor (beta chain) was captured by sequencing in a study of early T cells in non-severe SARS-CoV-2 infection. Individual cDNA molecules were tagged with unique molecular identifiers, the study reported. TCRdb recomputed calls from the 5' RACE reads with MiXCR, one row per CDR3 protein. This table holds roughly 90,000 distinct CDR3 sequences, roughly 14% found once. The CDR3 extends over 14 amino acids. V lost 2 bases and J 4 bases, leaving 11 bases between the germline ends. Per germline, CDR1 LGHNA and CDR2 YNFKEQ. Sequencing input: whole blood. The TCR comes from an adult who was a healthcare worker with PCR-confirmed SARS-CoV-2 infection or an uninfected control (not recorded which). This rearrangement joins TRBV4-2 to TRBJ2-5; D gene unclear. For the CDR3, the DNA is TGTGCCAGCAGCCAATTCCGGGCTAGAGAGACCCAGTACTTC. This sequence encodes CASSQFRARETQYF.